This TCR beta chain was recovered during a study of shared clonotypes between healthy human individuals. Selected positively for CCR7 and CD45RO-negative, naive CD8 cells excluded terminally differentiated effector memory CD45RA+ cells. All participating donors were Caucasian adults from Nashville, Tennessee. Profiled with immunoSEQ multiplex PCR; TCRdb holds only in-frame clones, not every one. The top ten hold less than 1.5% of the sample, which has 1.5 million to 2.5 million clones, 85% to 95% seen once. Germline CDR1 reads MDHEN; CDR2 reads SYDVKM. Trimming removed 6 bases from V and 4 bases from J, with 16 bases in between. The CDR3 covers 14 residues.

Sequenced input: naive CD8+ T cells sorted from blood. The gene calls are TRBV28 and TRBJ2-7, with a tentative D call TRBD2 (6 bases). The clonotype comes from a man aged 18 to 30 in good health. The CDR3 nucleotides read TGTGCCAGCAGCCAACCGGGGGATTTGTACGAGCAGTACTTC. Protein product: CASSQPGDLYEQYF.